Listed here are 18 T cell receptor beta chains from one sample, sequenced in a study of OX40 agonist ivuxolimab in advanced cancers. Using immunoSEQ multiplex PCR, the repertoire was profiled, and TCRdb retains in-frame clones only, with some absent. The sample consists of tens of thousands of clones, about 84% of them appearing once. This material consisted of CD4+ or CD8+ T cells sorted from blood, taken in a trial of the OX40 agonist ivuxolimab. All receptors derive from an adult with an advanced solid tumor such as melanoma, head and neck, liver or kidney cancer.

The gene calls are TRBV4-2 and TRBJ2-7, with D perhaps TRBD1 (7 bases). The CDR3 runs to 14 residues. The V and J ends lost 2 bases and 3 bases respectively, with 11 bases between them. Germline-derived CDR1 and CDR2 are LGHNA and YNFKEQ. CDR3 residues: CASSQQGGDYEQYF. CDR3 DNA sequence: TGTGCCAGCAGCCAACAGGGGGGAGACTACGAGCAGTACTTC.

V is TRBV5-8 and J is TRBJ2-7; TRBD1 might be the D (5 bases). CDR3 length equals 13 residues. Germline V gene data show CDR1 as SGHTS and CDR2 as YDEGEE. Between the trimmed V and J ends, which lost 5 bases and 5 bases, there was a span of 14 bases. The CDR3 protein is CASSHRPSDEQYF. DNA for the CDR3: TGTGCCAGCAGTCACAGGCCCTCGGACGAGCAGTACTTC.

The chain has TRBV2 and TRBJ2-2; the D is unclear. The CDR3 extends over 11 amino acids. The germline CDR1 and CDR2 sequences are SNHLY and FYNNEI. V dropped 6 bases and J dropped 8 bases, with 7 bases sitting between them. The CDR3 loop is CASSQAGELFF. The CDR3 bases are TGTGCCAGCAGCCAGGCGGGGGAGCTGTTTTTT. The full variable domain, with the rest looked up from reference TRBV2 and TRBJ2-2, is EPEVTQTPSHQVTQMGQEVILRCVPISNHLYFYWYRQILGQKVEFLVSFYNNEISEKSEIFDDQFSVERPDGSNFTLKIRSTKLEDSAMYFCASSQAGELFFGEGSRLTVL.

The V and J genes are TRBV7-9 and TRBJ2-1, with a tentative D call TRBD1 (7 bases). The CDR3 is 14 residues long. The germline CDR1 and CDR2 sequences are SEHNR and FQNEAQ (reference sequence). V lost 7 bases and J lost 3, with 13 bases in between. CDR3 region: CASIGGGNYNEQFF. The CDR3, as DNA: TGTGCCAGCATTGGAGGGGGCAACTACAATGAGCAGTTCTTC. Together with reference TRBV7-9 and TRBJ2-1, the CDR3 gives the full variable domain: DTGVSQNPRHKITKRGQNVTFRCDPISEHNRLYWYRQTLGQGPEFLTYFQNEAQLEKSRLLSDRFSAERPKGSFSTLEIQRTEQGDSAMYLCASIGGGNYNEQFFGPGTRLTVL.

This chain joins TRBV27 and TRBJ2-1; D remains unclear. CDR3 length equals 13 residues. V was pared by 7 bases and J by 6 bases, with 13 bases between. Germline values: CDR1 MNHEY, CDR2 SMNVEV (reference sequence). This chain's CDR3 is CASKSPLGNEQFF. The CDR3 nucleotides are TGTGCCAGCAAGTCCCCCCTAGGCAATGAGCAGTTCTTC.

This chain joins TRBV30 and TRBJ2-7, with 10 nucleotides matching TRBD1. Germline CDR1 GTSNPN, CDR2 SVGIG (reference sequence). The J segment lost 3 bases and the V segment lost 2 bases, leaving 4 bases of the junction unmatched. The CDR3 is 14 residues long. The DNA of the CDR3 is TGTGCCTGGAGTCCCGGGACAGGGGACTACGAGCAGTACTTC. This translates into CAWSPGTGDYEQYF.

The chain is built from TRBV4-2 and TRBJ2-7; D remains unclear. The CDR3 spans 12 residues. Between the trimmed V and J ends, which lost 7 bases and 0 bases, there was a span of 7 bases. CDR1 and CDR2 from the germline V gene are LGHNA and YNFKEQ. The DNA of the CDR3 is TGTGCCAGCATGAGTAGCTCCTACGAGCAGTACTTC. Translating it yields CASMSSSYEQYF.

V gene TRBV5-6 combines with J gene TRBJ2-7; D remains ambiguous. The CDR3 totals 14 residues. The V end was cut by 2 bases, the J end by 0 bases, with 9 bases between. Germline assignment: CDR1 SGHDT and CDR2 YYEEEE. In DNA, the CDR3 is TGTGCCAGCAGCTTTACAGCTAGCTCCTACGAGCAGTACTTC. Its protein is CASSFTASSYEQYF.

The genes are TRBV11-3 and TRBJ2-2, with D tentatively TRBD2 (6 bases). The CDR3 runs to 15 residues. The V end was cut by 5 bases, the J end by 0 bases, with 10 bases between. Germline CDR1 reads SGHNT; CDR2 reads YENEEA. The CDR3 sequence is CASSGSGTNTGELFF. The DNA of the CDR3 is TGTGCCAGCAGCGGTAGCGGAACGAACACCGGGGAGCTGTTTTTT. The entire variable domain, with the rest obtained from reference TRBV11-3 and TRBJ2-2, is as follows: EAGVVQSPRYKIIEKKQPVAFWCNPISGHNTLYWYLQNLGQGPELLIRYENEEAVDDSQLPKDRFSAERLKGVDSTLKIQPAELGDSAVYLCASSGSGTNTGELFFGEGSRLTVL.

On this clone: At one end the junction does not follow the germline gene, possibly because of a read error. V and J are TRBV7-9 and TRBJ2-7, with unresolved D. In germline, CDR1 is SEHNR, CDR2 FQNEAQ (reference sequence). The CDR3 runs to 12 residues. The CDR3 DNA reads as TGTGCCAGCAGCTTAGACTCCCACGAGCAGTACTTC. Protein sequence: CASSLDSHEQYF.

This clone was detected a few times. CDR3 sequence (DNA): TGTGCCAGCAGCCCGCCGGGGCGGGTGGAGCAGTACTTC. Its translation is CASSPPGRVEQYF. The chain couples TRBV7-9 to TRBJ2-7, with D possibly being TRBD1 or TRBD2 (5 bases each). This CDR3 spans 13 amino acids. The ends were cut back, 5 bases at V and 7 bases at J, with 15 bases in the middle. CDR1 SEHNR and CDR2 FQNEAQ come from the germline V gene (reference sequence).

The chain combines TRBV5-1 with TRBJ2-1, with 9 bases matching TRBD2. The CDR3 runs to 14 residues. V was clipped by 4 bases and J by 3 bases; unmatched bases: 2. The germline CDR1 and CDR2 sequences are SGHRS and YFSETQ. As DNA, the CDR3 is TGCGCCAGCAGCCCAGCGGGAGGCTACAATGAGCAGTTCTTC. Residues: CASSPAGGYNEQFF.

The genes are TRBV28 and TRBJ1-1, with 7 positions matching TRBD1. Looked up from germline, CDR1 is MDHEN and CDR2 is SYDVKM. V gave up 3 bases and J gave up 1 base; unmatched junction bases: 2. CDR3 length: 14 amino acids. In DNA form, the CDR3 reads TGTGCCAGCAGTTTGACAGGGTGGAACACTGAAGCTTTCTTT. Protein product: CASSLTGWNTEAFF.

The rearrangement uses TRBV19 and TRBJ2-1; D is perhaps TRBD1 or TRBD2 (6 bases each). Deletions cut 9 bases from V and 7 bases from J, with 13 bases between. Per germline, CDR1 LNHDA and CDR2 SQIVND (reference sequence). The CDR3 runs 12 residues. The CDR3 spells CASAEGGNEQFF. CDR3 in DNA: TGTGCCAGCGCGGAAGGGGGGAATGAGCAGTTCTTC. The whole variable domain, remainder taken from reference TRBV19 and TRBJ2-1, is DGGITQSPKYLFRKEGQNVTLSCEQNLNHDAMYWYRQDPGQGLRLIYYSQIVNDFQKGDIAEGYSVSREKKESFPLTVTSAQKNPTAFYLCASAEGGNEQFFGPGTRLTVL.

The rearrangement links TRBV29-1 to TRBJ2-7, with 10 bases identical to TRBD1. CDR3 length equals 14 residues. Germline V CDR1 and CDR2: SQVTM, ANQGSEA. The V and J ends lost 0 bases and 5 bases, in that order; junction bases with no gene match: 4. CDR3 nucleotide sequence: TGCAGCGTTGAAGATCGGGACAGGGGCCACGAGCAGTACTTC. Translating it yields CSVEDRDRGHEQYF.

The genes are TRBV5-1 and TRBJ2-7; TRBD1 aligns across 9 bases. With 5 bases clipped from V and 0 bases from J, the junction kept 6 bases outside the gene matches. The length of the CDR3 is 15 residues. CDR1 and CDR2 (germline): SGHRS, YFSETQ. The CDR3 DNA sequence: TGCGCCAGCAGAATCGGACAGGGGATCTCCTACGAGCAGTACTTC. This translates into CASRIGQGISYEQYF.

This chain links TRBV2 with TRBJ2-7, with D tentatively TRBD2 (5 bases). The CDR3 spans 16 residues. Germline assignment: CDR1 SNHLY and CDR2 FYNNEI. Trimming left V 0 bases short and J 7 bases short, with 19 bases between. This CDR3 is CASSEALGGWRWEQYF. CDR3 DNA: TGTGCCAGCAGTGAAGCTTTAGGCGGTTGGAGGTGGGAGCAGTACTTC.

Comments on this clone: Other DNA sequences from this sample encode an identical CDR3 as well. This chain links TRBV7-9 with TRBJ2-7; a weak D match, TRBD2 (5 bases). Per the germline V gene, CDR1 is SEHNR and CDR2 is FQNEAQ (reference sequence). V lost 6 bases to trimming and J lost 4 bases, with 10 bases between them. This CDR3 has 12 amino acids. This CDR3 reads CASSSRGYEQYF. In nucleotides, the CDR3 is TGTGCCAGCAGTTCTCGGGGATACGAGCAGTACTTC.